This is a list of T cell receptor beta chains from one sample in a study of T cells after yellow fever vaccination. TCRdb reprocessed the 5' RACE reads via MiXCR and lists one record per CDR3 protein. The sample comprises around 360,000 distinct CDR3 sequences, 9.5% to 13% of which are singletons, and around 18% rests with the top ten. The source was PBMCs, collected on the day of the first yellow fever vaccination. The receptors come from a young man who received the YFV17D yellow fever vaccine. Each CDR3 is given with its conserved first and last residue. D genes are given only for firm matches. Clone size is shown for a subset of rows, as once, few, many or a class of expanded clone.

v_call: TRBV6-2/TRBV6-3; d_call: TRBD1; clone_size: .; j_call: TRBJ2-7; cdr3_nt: TGTGCCAGCTGGGGACAGAAACTTACCTACGAGCAGTACTTC; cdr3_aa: CASWGQKLTYEQYF
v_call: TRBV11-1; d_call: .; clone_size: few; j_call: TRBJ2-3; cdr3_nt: TGTGCCAGCAGCTTACACCAGTACACAGATACGCAGTATTTT; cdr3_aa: CASSLHQYTDTQYF
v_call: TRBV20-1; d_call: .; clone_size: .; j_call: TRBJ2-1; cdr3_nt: TGCAGTTTGCTAGCCGACAATGAGCAGTTCTTC; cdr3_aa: CSLLADNEQFF
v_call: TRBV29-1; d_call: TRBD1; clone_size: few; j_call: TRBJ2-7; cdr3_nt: TGCAGCGTTGTGACAGGGGAACACTACGAGCAGTACTTC; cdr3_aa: CSVVTGEHYEQYF
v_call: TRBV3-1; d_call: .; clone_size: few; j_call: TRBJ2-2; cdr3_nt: TGTGCCAGCAGCCAAGGGGCAAGCTACACCGGGGAGCTGTTTTTT; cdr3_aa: CASSQGASYTGELFF
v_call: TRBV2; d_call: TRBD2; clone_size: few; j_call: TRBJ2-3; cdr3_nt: TGTGCCAGCAGTGAAGCGGGACTAGCGGGGGGGCGCTCAGATACGCAGTATTTT; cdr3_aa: CASSEAGLAGGRSDTQYF
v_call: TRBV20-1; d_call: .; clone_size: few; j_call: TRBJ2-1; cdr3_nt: TGCAGTGCTAGTCCTCGTATTCGGTACAATGAGCAGTTCTTC; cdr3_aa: CSASPRIRYNEQFF
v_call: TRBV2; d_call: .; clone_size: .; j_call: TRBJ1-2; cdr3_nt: TGTGCCAGCAGTGTCTCGCCTGGCTACACCTTC; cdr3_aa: CASSVSPGYTF
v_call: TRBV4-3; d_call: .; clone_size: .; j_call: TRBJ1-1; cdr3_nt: TGCGCCAGCAGCCAAGGGCCGGGGGTCGGCACTGAAGCTTTCTTT; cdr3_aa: CASSQGPGVGTEAFF
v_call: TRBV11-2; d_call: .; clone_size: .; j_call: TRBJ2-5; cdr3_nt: TGTTCCAGCAGCTTAGGGGGGACATCACTAATTACCCAAGAGACCCAGTACTTC; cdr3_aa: CSSSLGGTSLITQETQYF
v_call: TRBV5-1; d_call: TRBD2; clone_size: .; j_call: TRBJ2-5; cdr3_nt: TGCGCCAGCAGCGTGGGACTAGCGGGAGAGACCCAGTACTTC; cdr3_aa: CASSVGLAGETQYF
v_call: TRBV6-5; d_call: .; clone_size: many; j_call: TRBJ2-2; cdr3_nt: TGTGCCAGCGCAGGGGAAGTGGCCGGGGAGCTGTTTTTT; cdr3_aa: CASAGEVAGELFF
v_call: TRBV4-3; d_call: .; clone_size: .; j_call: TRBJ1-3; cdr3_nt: TGCGCCAGCAGCTATAATGGAAACACCATATATTTT; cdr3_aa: CASSYNGNTIYF
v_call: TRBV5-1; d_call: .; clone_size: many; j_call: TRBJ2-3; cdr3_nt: TGCGCCAGCAGCTTCCAGGGGAGCACAGATACGCAGTATTTT; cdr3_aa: CASSFQGSTDTQYF
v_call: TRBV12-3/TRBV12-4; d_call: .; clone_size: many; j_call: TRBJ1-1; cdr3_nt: TGTGCCAGCAGTTTAAGGGGGTCGAGCACTGAAGCTTTCTTT; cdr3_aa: CASSLRGSSTEAFF
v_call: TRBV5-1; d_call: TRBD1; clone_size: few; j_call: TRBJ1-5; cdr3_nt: TGCGCCAGCAGCTACGGGACAGATGATCTTCAGCCCCAGCATTTT; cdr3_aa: CASSYGTDDLQPQHF
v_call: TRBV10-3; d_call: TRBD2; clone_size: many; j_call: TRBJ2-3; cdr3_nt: TGTGCCATCTCCGAGCGGGGGGACACAGATACGCAGTATTTT; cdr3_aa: CAISERGDTDTQYF
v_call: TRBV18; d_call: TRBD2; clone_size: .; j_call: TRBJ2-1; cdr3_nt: TGTGCCAGCTCCGGGGGGTTGAACAATGAGCAGTTCTTC; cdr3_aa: CASSGGLNNEQFF
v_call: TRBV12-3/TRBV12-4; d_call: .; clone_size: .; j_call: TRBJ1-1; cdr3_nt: TGTGCCAGCAGTTTTTTCCGGGGCACTGAAGCTTTCTTT; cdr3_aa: CASSFFRGTEAFF
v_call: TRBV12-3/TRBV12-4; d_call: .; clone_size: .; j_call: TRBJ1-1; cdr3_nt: TGTGCCAGCAGGCTGTGGACAGCCCAAAACACTGAAGCTTTCTTT; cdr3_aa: CASRLWTAQNTEAFF
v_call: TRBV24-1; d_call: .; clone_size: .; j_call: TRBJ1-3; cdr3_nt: TGTGCCACCAGTCGTCCAGGACCCTCTGGAAACACCATATATTTT; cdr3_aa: CATSRPGPSGNTIYF
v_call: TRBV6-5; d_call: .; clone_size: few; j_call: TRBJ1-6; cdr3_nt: TGTGCCAGTCAGAGGAGCAATTCACCCCTCCACTTT; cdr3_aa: CASQRSNSPLHF
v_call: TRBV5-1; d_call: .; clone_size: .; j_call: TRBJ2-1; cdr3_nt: TGCGCCAGCAGCCGCTTGGTCAATGAGCAGTTCTTC; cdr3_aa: CASSRLVNEQFF
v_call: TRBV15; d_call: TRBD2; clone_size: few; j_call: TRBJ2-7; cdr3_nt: TGTGCCACCAGCAAGCGGACGGGGGGCTCCTACGAGCAGTACTTC; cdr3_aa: CATSKRTGGSYEQYF
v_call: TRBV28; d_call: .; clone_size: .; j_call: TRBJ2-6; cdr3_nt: TGTGCCAGCAGTAAAACCGGGACGGTGAGCTCTGGGGCCAACGTCCTGACTTTC; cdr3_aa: CASSKTGTVSSGANVLTF
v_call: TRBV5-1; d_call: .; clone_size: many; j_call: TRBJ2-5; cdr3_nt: TGCGCCAGCAGCGGGGACCAAGAGACCCAGTACTTC; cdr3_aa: CASSGDQETQYF
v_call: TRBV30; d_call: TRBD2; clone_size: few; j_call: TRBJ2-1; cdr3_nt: TGTGCCTCCGGGACTAGCCTCAATGAGCAGTTCTTC; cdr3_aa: CASGTSLNEQFF
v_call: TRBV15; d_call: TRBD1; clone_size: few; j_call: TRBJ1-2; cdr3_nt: TGTGCCACCAGCAGAGTTCCGGGACAGGGAGGAAAAGCTAACTATGGCTACACCTTC; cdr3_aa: CATSRVPGQGGKANYGYTF
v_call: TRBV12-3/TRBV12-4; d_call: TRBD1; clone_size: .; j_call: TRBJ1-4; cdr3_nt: TGTGCCAGCAGTTTGATCAGGGGGGGAGAAAAACTGTTTTTT; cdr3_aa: CASSLIRGGEKLFF
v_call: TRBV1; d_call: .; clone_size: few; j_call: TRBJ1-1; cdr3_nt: TGCACCAGGCCTGAATGGGGGGCCGACACTGAAGCTTTCTTT; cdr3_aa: CTRPEWGADTEAFF
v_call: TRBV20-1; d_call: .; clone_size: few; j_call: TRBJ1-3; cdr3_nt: TGCAGTGCTAGACCAGGGGCCGGTGGAAACACCATATATTTT; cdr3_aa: CSARPGAGGNTIYF
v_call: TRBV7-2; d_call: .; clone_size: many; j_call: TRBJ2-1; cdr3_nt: TGTGCCAGCAGCATAAATGGACGCAATGAGCAGTTCTTC; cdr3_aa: CASSINGRNEQFF
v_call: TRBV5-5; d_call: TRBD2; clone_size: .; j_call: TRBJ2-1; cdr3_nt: TGTGCCAGCAGGTTAGCGGGGGGGACTTACAATGAGCAGTTCTTC; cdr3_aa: CASRLAGGTYNEQFF
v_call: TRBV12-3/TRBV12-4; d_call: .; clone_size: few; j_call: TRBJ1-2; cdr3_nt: TGTGCCAGCAGTTTAGCATCCGGGCCCTATGGCTACACCTTC; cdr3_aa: CASSLASGPYGYTF
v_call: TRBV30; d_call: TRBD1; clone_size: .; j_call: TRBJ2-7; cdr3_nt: TGTGCCTGGAGTGAAGGGGGCCCAAACGAGCAGTACTTC; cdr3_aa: CAWSEGGPNEQYF
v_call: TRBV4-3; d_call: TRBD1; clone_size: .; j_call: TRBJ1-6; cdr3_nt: TGCGCCAGCAGCCAAGATTTTTCGACAGGGTATAATTCACCCCTCCACTTT; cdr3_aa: CASSQDFSTGYNSPLHF
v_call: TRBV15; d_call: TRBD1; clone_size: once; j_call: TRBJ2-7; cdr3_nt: TGTGCCACCAGCAGTAACCGGGACAGCCCCCACGAGCAGTACTTC; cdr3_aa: CATSSNRDSPHEQYF
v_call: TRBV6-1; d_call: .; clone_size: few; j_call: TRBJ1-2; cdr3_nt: TGTGCCAGCAGTGAGCCGGAAGCTTATGGCTACACCTTC; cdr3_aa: CASSEPEAYGYTF
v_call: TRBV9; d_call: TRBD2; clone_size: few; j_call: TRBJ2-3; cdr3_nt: TGTGCCAGCAGCGTAGGCGGGGACTACCGACTACCAGATACGCAGTATTTT; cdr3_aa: CASSVGGDYRLPDTQYF
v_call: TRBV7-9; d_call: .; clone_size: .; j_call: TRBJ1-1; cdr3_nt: TGTGCCAGCAGAGACGGACAGCCGAACACTGAAGCTTTCTTT; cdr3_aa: CASRDGQPNTEAFF
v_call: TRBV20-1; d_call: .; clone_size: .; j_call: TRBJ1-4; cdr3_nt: TGCAGTGCTAAAGGATATGCAACTAATGAAAAACTGTTTTTT; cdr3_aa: CSAKGYATNEKLFF
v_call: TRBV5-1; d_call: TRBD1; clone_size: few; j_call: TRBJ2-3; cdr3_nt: TGCGCCAGCAGCCTGGGACAGCCGGGAGATACGCAGTATTTT; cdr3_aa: CASSLGQPGDTQYF
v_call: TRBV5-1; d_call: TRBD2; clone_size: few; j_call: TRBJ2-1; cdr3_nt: TGCGCCAGCAGCTTGGAGCGGGGGGGTGAGCAGTTCTTC; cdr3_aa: CASSLERGGEQFF
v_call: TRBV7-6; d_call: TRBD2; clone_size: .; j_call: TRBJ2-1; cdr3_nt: TGTGCCAGCAGCTACGGGGGGGCCGCCTACAATGAGCAGTTCTTC; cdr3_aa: CASSYGGAAYNEQFF
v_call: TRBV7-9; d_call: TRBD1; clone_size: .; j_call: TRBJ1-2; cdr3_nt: TGTGCCAGCAGCGACCTACAGGGGGTCTACACCTTC; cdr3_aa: CASSDLQGVYTF
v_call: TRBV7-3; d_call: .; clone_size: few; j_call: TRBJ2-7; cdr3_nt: TGTGCCAGCAGCTTAGGGGCGGGGAAACCCTACGAGCAGTACTTC; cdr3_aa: CASSLGAGKPYEQYF
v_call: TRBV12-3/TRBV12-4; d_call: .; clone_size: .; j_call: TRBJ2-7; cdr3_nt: TGTGCCAGCAGTTCAGTGGGGAGGATGAGCTCCTACGAGCAGTACTTC; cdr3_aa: CASSSVGRMSSYEQYF
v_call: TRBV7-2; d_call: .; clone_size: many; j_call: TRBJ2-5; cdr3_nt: TGTGCCAGCAGCTTAGATTCGGGCCTTTGGGAGACCCAGTACTTC; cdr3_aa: CASSLDSGLWETQYF
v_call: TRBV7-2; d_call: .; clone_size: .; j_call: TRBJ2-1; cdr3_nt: TGTGCCAGCAGCTTATGGCCCCCCCAGCCCAATGAGCAGTTCTTC; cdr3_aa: CASSLWPPQPNEQFF
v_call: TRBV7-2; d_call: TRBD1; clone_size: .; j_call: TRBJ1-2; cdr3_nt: TGTGCCAGCAGCTTTACAGGGGGTAGGAGTGGCTACACCTTC; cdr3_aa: CASSFTGGRSGYTF
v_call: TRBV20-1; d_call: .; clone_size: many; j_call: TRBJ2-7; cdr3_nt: TGCAGTGCCGGGCGGGACGGCTACGAGCAGTACTTC; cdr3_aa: CSAGRDGYEQYF
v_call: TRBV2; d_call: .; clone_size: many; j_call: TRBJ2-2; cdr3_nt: TGTGCCAGCAGTGAGGGAGTAACCGGGGAGCTGTTTTTT; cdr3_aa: CASSEGVTGELFF
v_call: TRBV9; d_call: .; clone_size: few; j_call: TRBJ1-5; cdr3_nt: TGTGCCAGCAGCGTAGCTCAAAATCAGCCCCAGCATTTT; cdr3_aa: CASSVAQNQPQHF
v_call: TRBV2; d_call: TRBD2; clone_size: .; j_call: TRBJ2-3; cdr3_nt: TGTGCCAGCCGGGGGGGTAGCACAGATACGCAGTATTTT; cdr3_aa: CASRGGSTDTQYF
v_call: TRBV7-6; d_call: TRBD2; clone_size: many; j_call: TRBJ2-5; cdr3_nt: TGTGCCAGCAGCTCAACACTCCTTAGCGGGGGGACCCAGTACTTC; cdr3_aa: CASSSTLLSGGTQYF
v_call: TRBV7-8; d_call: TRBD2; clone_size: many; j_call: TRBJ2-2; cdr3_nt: TGTGCCAGCAGCGGTAGCGGGGGGGCCGAAACCGGGGAGCTGTTTTTT; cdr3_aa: CASSGSGGAETGELFF
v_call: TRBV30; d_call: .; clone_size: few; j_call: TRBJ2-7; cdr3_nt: TGTGCCTGGACAGGGCTCTACGAGCAGTACTTC; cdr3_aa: CAWTGLYEQYF
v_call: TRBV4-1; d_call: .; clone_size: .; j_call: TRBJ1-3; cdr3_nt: TGCGCCAGCAGCCAAGTCTCCGGGACGGGAAACACCATATATTTT; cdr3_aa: CASSQVSGTGNTIYF
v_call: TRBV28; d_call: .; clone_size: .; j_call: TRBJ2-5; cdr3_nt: TGTGCCAGCAGTTTCGAGGGGAGGGAGACCCAGTACTTC; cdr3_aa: CASSFEGRETQYF
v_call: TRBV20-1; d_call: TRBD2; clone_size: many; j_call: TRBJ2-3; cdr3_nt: TGCAGTGCAAAGAGCGGACTAGCGGGGGGGAGGGGCACAGATACGCAGTATTTT; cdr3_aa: CSAKSGLAGGRGTDTQYF